Sequencing of this T cell receptor beta chain was carried out in a study of control samples from healthy donors and cancer patients (dated by TCRdb to 2018 to 2021). Library generation was performed with the immunoSEQ multiplex PCR assay. This is the immuneACCESS table as TCRdb keeps it, with only in-frame sequences that have V and J called. A part of the clones is gone; compared with another copy, unresolved V genes explain less than half, and the rest is unexplained. Counted in this sample were 90,000 to 150,000 clones; just over 90% of them appeared once. The top ten clonotypes cover 7.8% of the sample. The CDR3 numbers 15 residues from cysteine through phenylalanine. Only the CDR3 DNA stays, 45 bases, in frame from base 1. Reading the germline V gene gives CDR1 KGHDR and CDR2 SFDVKD. Trimmed from V: 1 base; trimmed from J: 7 bases; junction bases lacking a gene match: 5. With respect to this clone: Its antigen remains undetermined. No much larger clonotype is one base removed from it; base qualities were not supplied.

The sample was blood. The receptor was derived from a woman aged 18 to 35 in good health. This sequence uses TRBV24-1 and TRBJ2-1, and TRBD2 matches 8 of the central bases. The CDR3 reads as follows: CATSDLGREENEQFF. The DNA sequence reads TGTGCCACCAGTGATTTAGGGCGGGAGGAAAATGAGCAGTTCTTC.